Sequencing of this TCR beta chain was carried out in a study of cytomegalovirus exposure and HLA in healthy donors. The primer mix had 60 Vbeta and 13 Jbeta primers. The repertoire was sequenced with immunoSEQ multiplex PCR; TCRdb's copy has only in-frame clones and lacks some. The repertoire consists of 120,000 to 150,000 clones, with about 85% occurring once and the leading ten covering 2.5% to 3.5%. This clone was recorded only once. The CDR3 sequence is 15 residues long. V shed 3 bases, J shed 6 bases, and the junction held 8 bases outside the gene matches. CDR1 is SGHRS and CDR2 is YFSETQ in the germline V gene.

The chain is built from TRBV5-1 and TRBJ1-2; 10 positions match TRBD1. The sample taken for sequencing was PBMCs. The sequence was collected from a female donor in good health and CMV-seronegative. CDR3 sequence: CASSSEGQGGDGYTF. For the CDR3, the DNA is TGCGCCAGCAGCTCGGAAGGACAGGGGGGGGATGGCTACACCTTC.